This TCR beta chain comes out of a study of vaccination and CD4 T cells after COVID-19. Study-wide context: The post-vaccine samples came a median around 75 days after dose two (range 14 to 241). Spike peptides, overlapping and drawn from SARS-CoV-2, HCoV-NL63, HCoV-OC43 and HCoV-229E, were used to stimulate cells. Study outcomes and limitations: Looking at convalescent patients, 304 of their 307 vaccine-specific clones were spike mono-reactive.

The Oncomine TCR Beta short-read assay sequenced DNA from cultured CD4+ T cells. One entry per CDR3 protein results from TCRdb running MiXCR on the PCR reads. The repertoire has about 9,100 distinct CDR3 sequences, around 60% of them found once; the top ten carry around a third. On this clonotype: No antigen is known for it.

Treatment given: roughly 10-day PBMC culture with coronavirus spike peptide pools or control peptides (ViraFEST assay). First, ViraFEST expanded antigen-specific T cells with peptide pools, and next it sequenced the TCRs. The sequencing sample was made of CD4+ T cells from blood, cultured in vitro. This sequence was found in a human donor who had recovered from COVID-19.

In DNA, the CDR3 is TGTGCCAGCAGTTGGACAGGGTCGGGAACCGGGGAGCTGTTTTTT. Its protein is CASSWTGSGTGELFF. The chain couples TRBV6-2 or TRBV6-3 to TRBJ2-2; 8 nucleotides match TRBD1. In germline, CDR1 is MNHEY, CDR2 SVGEGT. With 4 bases clipped from V and 5 bases from J, the junction kept 6 bases outside the gene matches. The CDR3 spans 15 residues.